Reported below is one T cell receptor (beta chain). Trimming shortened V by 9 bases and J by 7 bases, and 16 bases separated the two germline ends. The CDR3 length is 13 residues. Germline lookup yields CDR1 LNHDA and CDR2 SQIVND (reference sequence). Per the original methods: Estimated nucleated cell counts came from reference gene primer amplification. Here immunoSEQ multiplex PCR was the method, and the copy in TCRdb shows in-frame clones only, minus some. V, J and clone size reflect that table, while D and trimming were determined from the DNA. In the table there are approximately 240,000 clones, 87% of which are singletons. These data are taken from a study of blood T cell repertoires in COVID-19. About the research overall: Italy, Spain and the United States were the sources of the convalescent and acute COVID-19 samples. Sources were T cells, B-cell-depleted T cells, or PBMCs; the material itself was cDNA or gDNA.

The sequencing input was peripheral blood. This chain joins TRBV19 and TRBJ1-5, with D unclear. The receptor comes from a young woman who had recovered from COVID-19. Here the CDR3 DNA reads TGTGCCAGCCGAGGTCGAGCATCCCAGCCCCAGCATTTT. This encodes CASRGRASQPQHF. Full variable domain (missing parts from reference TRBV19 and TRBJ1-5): DGGITQSPKYLFRKEGQNVTLSCEQNLNHDAMYWYRQDPGQGLRLIYYSQIVNDFQKGDIAEGYSVSREKKESFPLTVTSAQKNPTAFYLCASRGRASQPQHFGDGTRLSIL.